Listed here is a single T cell receptor (beta chain). Its specificity is unknown. CDR1 SGHDT and CDR2 YYEEEE come from the germline V gene. This CDR3 is built from 13 residues. Deletions cut 0 bases from V and 4 bases from J, with 4 bases between. Time point of the sample: neoterminal ileum biopsy at postoperative endoscopy, about 6 months after surgery. These data come from a study of T cell repertoires in ileal Crohn's disease. Overall study results and limits: Postoperative endoscopy occurred within one year, median 6.9 months. High-frequency clones were more common in sorted CD8 than CD4 cells.

The repertoire was sequenced with immunoSEQ multiplex PCR; TCRdb's copy has only in-frame clones and lacks some. The data hold about 1,400 clones, with roughly 88% observed a single time. The sequenced material came from ileal tissue. This clonotype was sampled from an adult with Crohn's disease. The gene calls are TRBV5-6 and TRBJ2-2; D is undetermined. The CDR3 nucleotides are TGTGCCAGCAGCTTGGATCCCACCGGGGAGCTGTTTTTT. This codes for CASSLDPTGELFF.